What follows describes a single T cell receptor beta chain. Per the germline V gene, CDR1 is SQVTM and CDR2 is ANQGSEA. CDR3 size: 14 residues. V was pared by 3 bases and J by 1 base, with 5 bases of the junction left unmatched. Library preparation tagged each individual cDNA molecule with a unique molecular identifier. MiXCR, applied by TCRdb to the RACE reads, yields one record per CDR3 protein. Among over 70,000 distinct CDR3 sequences listed, 11% were seen once. The data belong to a study of human T cells and chemical hapten exposure. At the level of the study: DPC 0.01% went on the upper back by patch test, with reading at 6 days.

Time point defined: patch test 2, 6 weeks after DPC sensitization. Stated treatment: therapeutic diphenylcyclopropenone sensitization with weekly scalp DPC. Donation of samples came from alopecia patients who were 18 to 70 years old and suitable for DPC. Sequenced material: whole blood, taken in connection with sensitization to the hapten diphenylcyclopropenone (DPC). The rearrangement uses TRBV29-1 and TRBJ2-5, with 7 bases lining up with TRBD2. The clonotype originates from a man aged 18 to 29 with alopecia areata. Some clones in this sample may be carry-over from other donors' samples. The chain's CDR3 is CSVDGVAGQETQYF. DNA of the CDR3: TGCAGCGTTGATGGAGTAGCGGGCCAAGAGACCCAGTACTTC.